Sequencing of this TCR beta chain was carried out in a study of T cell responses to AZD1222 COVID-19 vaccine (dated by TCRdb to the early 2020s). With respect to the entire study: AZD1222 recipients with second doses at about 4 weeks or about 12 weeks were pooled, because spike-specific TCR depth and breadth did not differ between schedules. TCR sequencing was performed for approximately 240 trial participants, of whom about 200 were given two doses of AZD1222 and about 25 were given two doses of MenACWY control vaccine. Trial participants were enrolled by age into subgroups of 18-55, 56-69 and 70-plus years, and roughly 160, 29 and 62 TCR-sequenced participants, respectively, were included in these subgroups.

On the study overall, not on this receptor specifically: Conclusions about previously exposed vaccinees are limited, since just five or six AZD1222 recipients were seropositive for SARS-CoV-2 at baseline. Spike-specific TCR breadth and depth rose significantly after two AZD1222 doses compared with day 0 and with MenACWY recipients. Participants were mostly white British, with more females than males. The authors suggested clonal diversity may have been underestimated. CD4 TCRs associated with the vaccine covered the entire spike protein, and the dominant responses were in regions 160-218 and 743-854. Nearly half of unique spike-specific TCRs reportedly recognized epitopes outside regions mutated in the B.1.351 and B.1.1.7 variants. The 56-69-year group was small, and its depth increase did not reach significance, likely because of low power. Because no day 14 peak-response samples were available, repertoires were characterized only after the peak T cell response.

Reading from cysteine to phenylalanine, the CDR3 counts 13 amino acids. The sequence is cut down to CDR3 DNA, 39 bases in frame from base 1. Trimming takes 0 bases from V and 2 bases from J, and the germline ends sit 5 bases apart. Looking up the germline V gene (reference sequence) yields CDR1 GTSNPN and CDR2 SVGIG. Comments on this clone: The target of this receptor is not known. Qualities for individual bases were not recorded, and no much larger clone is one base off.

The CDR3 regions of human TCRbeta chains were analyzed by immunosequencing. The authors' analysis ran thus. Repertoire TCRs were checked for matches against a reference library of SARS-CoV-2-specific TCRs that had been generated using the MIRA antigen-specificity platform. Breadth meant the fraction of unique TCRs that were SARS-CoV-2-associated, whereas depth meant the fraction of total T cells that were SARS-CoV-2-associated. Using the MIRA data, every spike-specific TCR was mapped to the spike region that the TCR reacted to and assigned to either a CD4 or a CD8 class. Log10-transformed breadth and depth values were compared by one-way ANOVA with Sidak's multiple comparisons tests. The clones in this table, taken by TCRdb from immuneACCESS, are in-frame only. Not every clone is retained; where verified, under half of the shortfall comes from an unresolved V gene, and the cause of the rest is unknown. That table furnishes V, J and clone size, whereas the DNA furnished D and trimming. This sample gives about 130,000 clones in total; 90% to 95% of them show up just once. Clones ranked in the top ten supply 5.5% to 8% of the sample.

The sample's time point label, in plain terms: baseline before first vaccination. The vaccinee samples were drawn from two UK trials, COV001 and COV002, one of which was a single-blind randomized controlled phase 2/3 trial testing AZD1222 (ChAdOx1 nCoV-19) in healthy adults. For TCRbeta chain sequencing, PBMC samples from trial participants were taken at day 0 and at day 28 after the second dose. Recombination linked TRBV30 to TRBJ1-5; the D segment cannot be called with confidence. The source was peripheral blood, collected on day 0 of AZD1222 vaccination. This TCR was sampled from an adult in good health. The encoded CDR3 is CAWSVRGNQPQHF. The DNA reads TGTGCCTGGAGTGTAAGGGGCAATCAGCCCCAGCATTTT.